The 25 T cell receptor beta chains below all came from one sample that was sequenced in a study of CD8 T cells in Susac syndrome. Reverse transcription used about 0.45 to 1 ug RNA and random hexamers. TCRdb re-called the immunoSEQ multiplex PCR reads with MiXCR, one entry per CDR3 protein. The table lists about 440,000 distinct CDR3 sequences, more than 80% of them singletons, with approximately 0.12% in the top ten. The sequencing input was CD8+ T cells from PBMCs. The receptors shown here come from a human donor with multiple sclerosis.

The genes are TRBV6-1 and TRBJ1-1, with 7 bases matching TRBD1. The CDR3 sequence is 16 residues long. J was trimmed by 3 bases and V by 8 bases; bases with no gene match: 15. Germline CDR1 is MNHNS and CDR2 is SASEGT. CDR3 DNA sequence: TGTGCCAGCCAACCTAGACGACAGGGTTGGTACACTGAAGCTTTCTTT. Translation: CASQPRRQGWYTEAFF.

The V gene is TRBV27, the J gene TRBJ1-1, with D unclear. Germline values: CDR1 MNHEY, CDR2 SMNVEV (reference sequence). With 3 bases removed from V and 5 bases from J, the gap between germline ends came to 7 bases. The CDR3 runs 12 residues. The CDR3 DNA follows: TGTGCCAGCAGTTTCGGGGAAACTGAAGCTTTCTTT. Protein product: CASSFGETEAFF.

V is TRBV11-2 and J is TRBJ1-3; TRBD1 might be the D (5 bases). This CDR3 is built from 19 residues. Germline CDR1 is SGHAT and CDR2 is FQNNGV. Trimming stripped 2 bases from V and 6 bases from J, with 26 bases between. CDR3 DNA: TGTGCCAGCAGCTTACTTTATTGGTACAGGAATAATTCGGAAAACACCATATATTTT. Encoded protein: CASSLLYWYRNNSENTIYF.

A few counts support this clonotype. The junction shows a germline mismatch at one end, possibly a read error. The rearrangement links TRBV4-1 to TRBJ2-1; 8 bases are a match to TRBD2. This CDR3 contains 15 residues. The germline gives CDR1 MGHRA, CDR2 YSYEKL. The CDR3 is CASSQDRGGYNEQFF. In DNA, the CDR3 is TGTGCCAGCAGCCAAGACCGGGGGGGATACAATGAGCAGTTCTTC.

V and J are TRBV4-1 and TRBJ1-2, with 7 bases that match TRBD1. V was pared by 4 bases and J by 1 base, with 6 bases of the junction left unmatched. The germline V gene has CDR1 MGHRA and CDR2 YSYEKL. The CDR3 totals 15 residues. CDR3 in DNA: TGCGCCAGCAGCCCCGGACAGGAGATTAACTATGGCTACACCTTC. Encoded protein: CASSPGQEINYGYTF.

For this clonotype: Germline and junction disagree at one end, which may indicate a read error. The chain employs TRBV7-9 and TRBJ2-5; D unresolved. Germline values: CDR1 SEHNR, CDR2 FQNEAQ (reference sequence). The CDR3 is 14 amino acids. The CDR3 DNA reads TGTGCCGGCAGCCCACCCAGTACACAAGAGACCCAGTACTTC. Protein sequence: CAGSPPSTQETQYF.

The CDR3 DNA reads TGTGCCAGCAGTCCTGGTTGGCGGGAGGCCCGGGATGAGCAGTTCTTC. Protein sequence: CASSPGWREARDEQFF. The genes are TRBV28 and TRBJ2-1, with TRBD2 matching over 8 bases. The J segment lost 8 bases and the V segment lost 5 bases, leaving 14 bases of the junction unmatched. The CDR3 totals 16 residues. Germline-derived CDR1 and CDR2 are MDHEN and SYDVKM.

The chain combines TRBV19 with TRBJ1-1; possible D gene TRBD1, 6 bases. The germline CDR1 and CDR2 sequences are LNHDA and SQIVND (reference sequence). V gave up 5 bases and J gave up 5 bases, with 15 bases separating them. The CDR3 loop spans 14 amino acids. CDR3 residues: CASSPTGGLTEAFF. CDR3 DNA: TGTGCCAGTAGTCCGACAGGAGGGTTAACTGAAGCTTTCTTT.

This clonotype was seen a single time. The chain has TRBV28 and TRBJ2-7, with 8 bases fitting TRBD2. This CDR3 spans 12 amino acids. Trimming at V came to 5 bases and at J to 5 bases, leaving 2 bases not matched to a gene. Germline values: CDR1 MDHEN, CDR2 SYDVKM. The CDR3 coding sequence is TGTGCCAGCAGTCGGGAGGGGAACGAGCAGTACTTC. Encoded protein: CASSREGNEQYF.

This chain uses TRBV28 with TRBJ2-7; no reliable D call. The germline V gene encodes CDR1 MDHEN and CDR2 SYDVKM. V was shortened by 6 bases and J by 0 bases, with 12 bases between the two germline ends. The CDR3 consists of 14 residues. CDR3: CASSIKASSYEQYF. CDR3 nucleotide sequence: TGTGCCAGCAGCATTAAGGCTAGCTCCTACGAGCAGTACTTC. Full variable domain (remainder filled in from reference TRBV28 and TRBJ2-7): DVKVTQSSRYLVKRTGEKVFLECVQDMDHENMFWYRQDPGLGLRLIYFSYDVKMKEKGDIPEGYSVSREKKERFSLILESASTNQTSMYLCASSIKASSYEQYFGPGTRLTVT.

CDR3 nucleotide sequence: TGTGCCAGCAGGATTAGCGGAAATCAGTATTTT. As protein: CASRISGNQYF. The rearrangement joins TRBV6-5 to TRBJ2-3; tentatively, D is TRBD2 (6 bases). Germline loops: CDR1 MNHEY, CDR2 SVGAGI. The CDR3 has 11 amino acids. The germline V and J ends were trimmed by 6 bases and 12 bases, with 13 bases remaining between them.

The rearrangement uses TRBV18 and TRBJ2-3, with unresolved D. Trimming left V 0 bases short and J 1 base short, with 23 bases between. From germline, CDR1 is KGHSH and CDR2 LQKENI. The CDR3 is 20 amino acids. The CDR3 region has the DNA TGTGCCAGCTCACCACCCACTCCGGTTACCTCGAGATGGGGCACAGATACGCAGTATTTT. Its translation: CASSPPTPVTSRWGTDTQYF.

This clonotype was observed a single time. The chain employs TRBV2 and TRBJ2-5, with D possibly matching TRBD1 (6 bases). This CDR3 has 13 residues. Germline-derived CDR1 and CDR2 are SNHLY and FYNNEI. V lost 7 bases, J lost 3 bases, and 12 bases lay in between. CDR3 sequence reads: CASMWPGEETQYF. CDR3 nucleotides: TGTGCCAGCATGTGGCCAGGGGAAGAGACCCAGTACTTC.

The chain employs TRBV19 and TRBJ1-5; 7 bases are a match to TRBD1. CDR3 length equals 14 residues. The germline V gene has CDR1 LNHDA and CDR2 SQIVND (reference sequence). J lost 5 bases, V lost 3 bases, and 4 bases had no gene match. The CDR3 reads CASSIDRADQPQHF. The CDR3 region has the DNA TGTGCCAGTAGTATCGACAGGGCTGATCAGCCCCAGCATTTT.

There are a few counts of this clonotype. The J gene is TRBJ2-7, the V gene TRBV10-3; D is uncertain. Looked up from germline, CDR1 is ENHRY and CDR2 is SYGVKD. Trimming took 0 bases from V and 3 from J, leaving 3 bases between them. The CDR3 totals 12 residues. The CDR3 sequence is CAISESNYEQYF. The CDR3, as DNA: TGTGCCATCAGTGAGTCGAACTACGAGCAGTACTTC.

CDR3 in DNA: TGCAGTGCTGGGGGTCAGCGGGAGGGCTACGAGCAGTACTTC. Translating gives CSAGGQREGYEQYF. The chain recombines TRBV20-1 with TRBJ2-7; TRBD2 matches at 10 bases. With V trimmed by 5 bases and J by 3 bases, 7 bases remained unmatched. Germline V gene data show CDR1 as DFQATT and CDR2 as SNEGSKA (reference sequence). The CDR3 sequence is 14 residues long.

The genes are TRBV19 and TRBJ2-7, with 8 bases fitting TRBD1. The germline V gene encodes CDR1 LNHDA and CDR2 SQIVND (reference sequence). Unmatched junction bases numbered 10, after V lost 6 bases and J lost 3 bases. The CDR3 consists of 15 residues. The CDR3 region is CASSPPSTGGYEQYF. DNA for the CDR3: TGTGCCAGTAGCCCCCCGAGTACAGGGGGCTACGAGCAGTACTTC.

The J gene is TRBJ2-3, the V gene TRBV5-1; 8 bases are shared with TRBD2. The trim removed 3 bases at V and 0 bases at J, leaving 9 bases unmatched. CDR3 length equals 17 residues. Germline assignment: CDR1 SGHRS and CDR2 YFSETQ. As DNA, the CDR3 is TGCGCCAGCAGCTCGCGGAACGGGGGGGCTAGCACAGATACGCAGTATTTT. This translates into CASSSRNGGASTDTQYF. The whole variable domain, filled in from reference TRBV5-1 and TRBJ2-3, reads KAGVTQTPRYLIKTRGQQVTLSCSPISGHRSVSWYQQTPGQGLQFLFEYFSETQRNKGNFPGRFSGRQFSNSRSEMNVSTLELGDSALYLCASSSRNGGASTDTQYFGPGTRLTVL.

The chain joins TRBV4-1 to TRBJ2-7; 13 nucleotides line up with TRBD2. V lost 4 bases to trimming and J lost 6 bases; unmatched junction nucleotides: 12. Germline V CDR1 and CDR2: MGHRA, YSYEKL. The CDR3 runs to 17 residues. CDR3 sequence (DNA): TGCGCCAGCAGCCCTTTCGGGACTAGCGGGGACCACCCCGAGCAGTACTTC. Its translation is CASSPFGTSGDHPEQYF.

This clonotype was detected only once. The chain is built from TRBV4-1 and TRBJ2-2; TRBD2 might be the D (6 bases). Trimming removed 4 bases from V and 4 bases from J, with 13 bases in between. The CDR3 covers 15 residues. The germline gives CDR1 MGHRA, CDR2 YSYEKL. The CDR3 spells CASSLQWRGTGELFF. The DNA for the CDR3 is TGCGCCAGCAGCCTACAATGGCGGGGCACCGGGGAGCTGTTTTTT.

The V and J genes are TRBV7-9 and TRBJ2-1; D possibly uses TRBD1 or TRBD2 (5 bases each). The germline V and J ends were trimmed by 1 base and 6 bases, with 16 bases remaining between them. This CDR3 is built from 16 residues. Germline CDR1 reads SEHNR; CDR2 reads FQNEAQ (reference sequence). The CDR3 nucleotides read TGTGCCAGCAGCTTAGTGGCCCTCGGGGCGGGCAATGAGCAGTTCTTC. Its protein product is CASSLVALGAGNEQFF.

The chain is built from TRBV10-3 and TRBJ1-1; maybe TRBD1 (6 bases). The ends were cut back, 11 bases at V and 4 bases at J, with 23 bases in the middle. Germline V CDR1 and CDR2: ENHRY, SYGVKD. The CDR3 covers 15 residues. The CDR3 spells CAARGTQTEGTEAFF. DNA of the CDR3: TGTGCCGCCAGAGGGACACAGACCGAGGGCACTGAAGCTTTCTTT.

The chain uses TRBV6-5 and TRBJ2-7; D unresolved. V was pared by 0 bases and J by 1 base, with 10 bases between. The CDR3 length is 15 residues. Germline lookup yields CDR1 MNHEY and CDR2 SVGAGI. As DNA, the CDR3 is TGTGCCAGCAGTTACTCAGGGCACCGATCCTACGAGCAGTACTTC. It is translated as CASSYSGHRSYEQYF.

The chain couples TRBV2 to TRBJ2-1; D gene uncertain. This CDR3 spans 15 amino acids. The germline CDR1 and CDR2 sequences are SNHLY and FYNNEI. The ends were cut back, 5 bases at V and 0 bases at J, with 11 bases in the middle. DNA for the CDR3: TGTGCCAGCAGTTATACCCAGAGCTCCTACAATGAGCAGTTCTTC. Amino acids: CASSYTQSSYNEQFF.

The chain carries TRBV4-1 and TRBJ2-5, with D unclear. The germline CDR1 and CDR2 sequences are MGHRA and YSYEKL. V lost 0 bases to trimming and J lost 9 bases, with 8 bases between them. The CDR3 length is 12 residues. The CDR3 DNA sequence: TGCGCCAGCAGCCAAGATGAGGCGGCCCAGTACTTC. It is translated as CASSQDEAAQYF.